This TCR beta chain was identified during a study of technical replicates of blood from a few donors listed by TCRdb under 2017. The germline V gene provides CDR1 KGHSH and CDR2 LQKENI. The CDR3 goes from the cysteine to the phenylalanine over 17 residues. Only the CDR3 part of the read is kept: 51 bases, read in frame from the first base. V lost 6 bases and J lost 6 bases; the stretch between them is 25 bases long. The library was prepared using the immunoSEQ multiplex PCR assay. The source is immuneACCESS, and TCRdb retained only in-frame sequences with V and J called. Part of the clones is not carried over; for the studies checked, unresolved V genes explain less than half of this, and the remainder is unexplained. In this sample the table shows nearly 80,000 clones, 80% to 95% of which occur a single time. Together, the top ten hold 0.3% to 0.45% of the sample. About this clone: What antigen it recognizes has not been identified. Base qualities were left out, and no much larger clone turns up one base away.

The sequencing sample was made of T cells isolated from PBMCs. This TCR came from a human donor in good health. The chain is made from TRBV18 and TRBJ2-3; the D region possibly corresponds to TRBD2 (6 bases align). The nucleotides read TGTGCCAGCTCCTCCTACATCGCGGGACGAATGGCGGATACGCAGTATTTT. Translated, it reads CASSSYIAGRMADTQYF. Where the CDR3 stops, the reference TRBV18 and TRBJ2-3 genes take over; the full variable domain is NAGVMQNPRHLVRRRGQEARLRCSPMKGHSHVYWYRQLPEEGLKFMVYLQKENIIDESGMPKERFSAEFPKEGPSILRIQQVVRGDSAAYFCASSSYIAGRMADTQYFGPGTRLTVL.